Below are 15 T cell receptor beta chains sequenced from a single sample in a study of OX40 agonist ivuxolimab in advanced cancers. Sequenced by immunoSEQ multiplex PCR; TCRdb stores in-frame clones only, minus some. The data show approximately 43,000 clones, with around 92% seen just once and roughly 0.53% held by the top ten. The sample was CD4+ or CD8+ T cells sorted from blood, taken in a trial of the OX40 agonist ivuxolimab. The receptors originated from an adult with an advanced solid tumor such as melanoma, head and neck, liver or kidney cancer.

The chain employs TRBV29-1 and TRBJ1-2; 8 bases are shared with TRBD1. V trimming: 5 bases; J trimming: 7 bases; junction bases outside the gene matches: 9. Germline CDR1 is SQVTM and CDR2 is ANQGSEA. The CDR3 length is 13 residues. CDR3 protein: CSVFPPGGFGYTF. The CDR3 DNA is TGCAGCGTTTTTCCGCCAGGGGGCTTTGGCTACACCTTC.

The genes are TRBV4-2 and TRBJ1-5, with TRBD1 identical over 8 bases. Trimming cost V 0 bases and J 6 bases; bases outside gene matches: 25. The CDR3 loop spans 22 amino acids. Germline V gene data show CDR1 as LGHNA and CDR2 as YNFKEQ. CDR3 sequence reads: CASSQDRGYGRGLRIAGQPQHF. Written as DNA, the CDR3 is TGTGCCAGCAGCCAAGATCGGGGGTATGGCAGGGGGCTTCGCATAGCCGGTCAGCCCCAGCATTTT.

V is TRBV11-3 and J is TRBJ2-7; D unclear. The CDR3 length is 15 residues. Germline V gene sequence: CDR1 SGHNT, CDR2 YENEEA. V was pared by 5 bases and J by 4 bases, with 18 bases between. The CDR3 protein is CASSPIAPAGYEQYF. CDR3 in DNA: TGTGCCAGCAGCCCCATAGCCCCGGCCGGGTACGAGCAGTACTTC. The full variable domain, its missing parts supplied by reference TRBV11-3 and TRBJ2-7, is EAGVVQSPRYKIIEKKQPVAFWCNPISGHNTLYWYLQNLGQGPELLIRYENEEAVDDSQLPKDRFSAERLKGVDSTLKIQPAELGDSAVYLCASSPIAPAGYEQYFGPGTRLTVT.

This rearrangement joins TRBV10-3 to TRBJ2-5; perhaps TRBD2 as D (5 bases). The length of the CDR3 is 13 residues. The V end lost 4 bases, the J end lost 2 bases, and 8 bases lay between the germline ends. The V gene's germline CDR1 is ENHRY and CDR2 SYGVKD. The CDR3 loop is CAISVRGQETQYF. For the CDR3, the DNA is TGTGCCATCAGTGTCCGGGGTCAAGAGACCCAGTACTTC.

This chain uses TRBV5-1 with TRBJ2-2, with D possibly TRBD1 on 6 matching bases. CDR1 is SGHRS, CDR2 YFSETQ, per germline. V was shortened by 7 bases and J by 0 bases, with 16 bases between the two germline ends. The CDR3 has 16 amino acids. The CDR3 loop reads CASALGQGTNTGELFF. CDR3 sequence (DNA): TGCGCCAGCGCCTTGGGGCAGGGGACGAACACCGGGGAGCTGTTTTTT.

V and J are TRBV6-5 and TRBJ2-2; no firm D call. Trimming took 10 bases from V and 4 from J, leaving 4 bases between them. CDR1 is MNHEY and CDR2 is SVGAGI in the germline V gene. The length of the CDR3 is 10 residues. CDR3 region: CATGTGELFF. CDR3 nucleotide sequence: TGTGCCACCGGCACCGGGGAGCTGTTTTTT.

The rearrangement uses TRBV28 and TRBJ1-2, with unresolved D. The CDR3 consists of 13 residues. Per the germline V gene, CDR1 is MDHEN and CDR2 is SYDVKM. V was pared by 5 bases and J by 7 bases, with 14 bases between. The DNA for the CDR3 is TGTGCCAGCAGTAGCCTTTCGGGTTTTGGCTACACCTTC. This codes for CASSSLSGFGYTF.

The chain joins TRBV7-9 to TRBJ2-2; 7 nucleotides align to TRBD2. With 6 bases clipped from V and 4 bases from J, the junction kept 14 bases outside the gene matches. Germline lookup yields CDR1 SEHNR and CDR2 FQNEAQ (reference sequence). The CDR3 is 17 amino acids. CDR3 in DNA: TGTGCCAGCAGGGCTCTGGTGACGGGGGGTCCCACCGGGGAGCTGTTTTTT. It translates to CASRALVTGGPTGELFF.

V usage is TRBV6-5 and J usage is TRBJ2-7, with TRBD2 matching over 9 bases. The CDR3 contains 16 residues. Germline V gene sequence: CDR1 MNHEY, CDR2 SVGAGI. V shed 2 bases and J 4 bases; nucleotides not matched to a gene: 9. In DNA form, the CDR3 reads TGTGCCAGCAGTTACGCCGAGCTAGCGGGGAATTACGAGCAGTACTTC. Its translation: CASSYAELAGNYEQYF.

The CDR3 spells CASSVEMRAGGYTF. The CDR3 bases are TGTGCCAGCAGCGTAGAGATGAGGGCTGGGGGCTACACCTTC. This rearrangement joins TRBV9 to TRBJ1-2, with unresolved D. This CDR3 is 14 amino acids long. Germline lookup yields CDR1 SGDLS and CDR2 YYNGEE. The V end was cut by 0 bases, the J end by 8 bases, with 14 bases between. Looking up the rest from reference TRBV9 and TRBJ1-2 gives the full variable domain: DSGVTQTPKHLITATGQRVTLRCSPRSGDLSVYWYQQSLDQGLQFLIQYYNGEERAKGNILERFSAQQFPDLHSELNLSSLELGDSALYFCASSVEMRAGGYTFGSGTRLTVV.

The chain combines TRBV30 with TRBJ1-4, with D perhaps TRBD1 (6 bases). This CDR3 is built from 14 residues. Germline CDR1 and CDR2: GTSNPN and SVGIG (reference sequence). Trimming removed 4 bases from V and 3 bases from J, with 12 bases in between. The CDR3 loop reads CAWNTGLANEKLFF. The CDR3 DNA follows: TGTGCCTGGAATACAGGGTTAGCTAATGAAAAACTGTTTTTT.

A word on this clone: At one end the junction does not follow the germline gene, possibly because of a read error. V is TRBV6-5 and J is TRBJ1-2; 8 bases are a match to TRBD1. CDR3 length equals 15 residues. Germline V lookup: CDR1 MNHEY, CDR2 SVGAGI. CDR3 residues: CASSYWTGLDYGYTF. The CDR3 DNA reads as TGTGCCAGCAGCTACTGGACAGGGTTGGACTATGGCTACACCTTC.

In this sample, this clone turned up once. This sequence joins TRBV7-2 and TRBJ1-1; 9 bases map to TRBD1. Germline loops: CDR1 SGHTA, CDR2 FQGNSA. The ends lost 5 bases at V and 0 bases at J; junction bases unmatched: 10. The CDR3 is 17 residues long. CDR3: CASSRQTGGGVNTEAFF. The CDR3 DNA is TGTGCCAGCAGCCGGCAAACAGGGGGCGGAGTGAACACTGAAGCTTTCTTT.

This rearrangement joins TRBV7-2 to TRBJ1-2, with 12 bases lining up with TRBD1. The V and J ends lost 5 bases and 8 bases, in that order; junction bases with no gene match: 6. CDR3 length equals 14 residues. From germline, CDR1 is SGHTA and CDR2 FQGNSA. CDR3 loop: CASSGRDRGRGYTF. CDR3 DNA sequence: TGTGCCAGCAGCGGCCGGGACAGGGGGCGGGGCTACACCTTC.

V and J are TRBV7-3 and TRBJ2-1; the D is unclear. V was cut by 0 bases and J by 8 bases, with 5 bases left in between. Germline CDR1 is SGHTA and CDR2 is FQGTGA. The CDR3 extends over 12 amino acids. The CDR3: CASSLTRYEQFF. In nucleotides, the CDR3 is TGTGCCAGCAGCTTAACGCGTTATGAGCAGTTCTTC.